A selection of T cell receptor beta chains follows, all from one sample in a study of human T cells and chemical hapten exposure. Each CDR3 protein is one row after TCRdb ran MiXCR on the RACE reads. The sample records 35,000 to 45,000 distinct CDR3 sequences, 12% being singletons. The sequences come from whole blood, collected in connection with sensitization to the hapten diphenylcyclopropenone (DPC). Receptors originate from a middle-aged woman with alopecia areata. Some clones in this sample may be carry-over from other donors' samples. Each CDR3 is given with its conserved first and last residue. Each record gives: D gene, clone size, J gene, V gene, CDR3 DNA, CDR3 protein. D genes are given only for firm matches. Clone size appears in some rows only: once, few, many, or a class for an expanded clone.

D: TRBD1; size: few; J: TRBJ2-7; V: TRBV28; DNA: TGTGCCAGCAGTTCACGTGGGGACAGCTCCTACGAGCAGTACTTC; CDR3: CASSSRGDSSYEQYF
D: NA; size: few; J: TRBJ1-1; V: TRBV7-2; DNA: TGTGCCAGCAGCTTAGCGCGAGATGAAGCTTTCTTT; CDR3: CASSLARDEAFF
D: TRBD2; size: many; J: TRBJ2-1; V: TRBV18; DNA: TGTGCCAGCTCACCACAAGGGACTAGCGGGGTCTATGAGCAGTTCTTC; CDR3: CASSPQGTSGVYEQFF
D: TRBD2; size: many; J: TRBJ2-7; V: TRBV5-6; DNA: TGTGCCAGTATAGGACTAGGAAGCGAGCAGTACTTC; CDR3: CASIGLGSEQYF
D: TRBD2; size: few; J: TRBJ2-1; V: TRBV9; DNA: TGTGCCAGCAGCGTAGAGCCTAGCGGGAGTAGAAAGCAGTTCTTC; CDR3: CASSVEPSGSRKQFF
D: NA; size: many; J: TRBJ2-7; V: TRBV11-2; DNA: TGTGCCAGCAGCTCGGGCGGACAGAACGAGCAGTACTTC; CDR3: CASSSGGQNEQYF
D: TRBD1; size: many; J: TRBJ1-1; V: TRBV7-2; DNA: TGTGCCAGCAGCGCGGACAGGCTTGGAGCTTTCTTT; CDR3: CASSADRLGAFF
D: TRBD1; size: many; J: TRBJ1-1; V: TRBV18; DNA: TGTGCCAGCTCACAGGACAGGGGCATGAACACTGAAGCTTTCTTT; CDR3: CASSQDRGMNTEAFF
D: NA; size: NA; J: TRBJ2-1; V: TRBV28; DNA: TGTGCCAGCAGCCTTTGGGGGCGGGGAGACAATGAGCAGTTCTTC; CDR3: CASSLWGRGDNEQFF
D: TRBD2; size: few; J: TRBJ2-1; V: TRBV25-1; DNA: TGTGCCAGCAGTCGCGGGAGGGGATCCTACAATGAGCAGTTCTTC; CDR3: CASSRGRGSYNEQFF
D: TRBD2; size: NA; J: TRBJ2-2; V: TRBV7-9; DNA: TGTGCCAGCAGCATTCCTAGCGGGGCGAACACCGGGGAGCTGTTTTTT; CDR3: CASSIPSGANTGELFF
D: NA; size: many; J: TRBJ2-7; V: TRBV11-2; DNA: TGTGCCAGCAGGACATTCGGACAGCGTACCTACGAGCAGTACTTC; CDR3: CASRTFGQRTYEQYF
D: NA; size: many; J: TRBJ2-3; V: TRBV15; DNA: TGTGCCACCAGCAGAGGTACAGCCACAGATACGCAGTATTTT; CDR3: CATSRGTATDTQYF
D: TRBD2; size: many; J: TRBJ2-1; V: TRBV11-2; DNA: TGTGCCAGCAGCTCTGGGACTAGCGGGAGGATGGGCTCCTACAATGAGCAGTTCTTC; CDR3: CASSSGTSGRMGSYNEQFF
D: NA; size: NA; J: TRBJ2-5; V: TRBV24-1; DNA: TGTGCCACCAGTGATGCTGCGGATTTCCAAGAGACCCAGTACTTC; CDR3: CATSDAADFQETQYF
D: NA; size: many; J: TRBJ2-7; V: TRBV7-5; DNA: NA; CDR3: CISVPEALLGTEAYEQYF
D: TRBD1; size: NA; J: TRBJ1-1; V: TRBV3-1; DNA: TGTGCCAGCAGCCAGGAAACCGGGACAGGGAGGACTGAAGCTTTCTTT; CDR3: CASSQETGTGRTEAFF
D: TRBD1; size: few; J: TRBJ1-3; V: TRBV11-2; DNA: TGTGCCAGCAGCTTAGTAGGGGGCCTCTCTGGAAACACCATATATTTT; CDR3: CASSLVGGLSGNTIYF
D: NA; size: many; J: TRBJ1-4; V: TRBV13; DNA: TGTGCCAGCAGCTTAGGTCGGTGGGCAGATGAAAAACTGTTTTTT; CDR3: CASSLGRWADEKLFF
D: NA; size: many; J: TRBJ2-7; V: TRBV6-6; DNA: TGTGCCAGCAGTTACGGGGGAACCTACGAGCAGTACTTC; CDR3: CASSYGGTYEQYF
D: TRBD1; size: many; J: TRBJ2-5; V: TRBV28; DNA: TGTGCCAGCAGTTCGAGACAGGGGGAAGAGACCCAGTACTTC; CDR3: CASSSRQGEETQYF
D: NA; size: many; J: TRBJ2-7; V: TRBV2; DNA: TGTGCCAGCTTAGGGAGTACTTCCTACGAGCAGTACTTC; CDR3: CASLGSTSYEQYF
D: TRBD2; size: NA; J: TRBJ2-5; V: TRBV15; DNA: TGTGCCACCAGTCCGGGCGGGAGGGCCGGAGAGACCCAGTACTTC; CDR3: CATSPGGRAGETQYF
D: TRBD1; size: many; J: TRBJ1-6; V: TRBV20-1; DNA: TGCAGTGCTAGGGACAGGGCGTGGGTTAATTCACCCCTCCACTTT; CDR3: CSARDRAWVNSPLHF
D: NA; size: few; J: TRBJ2-1; V: TRBV28; DNA: TGTGCCAGCCGGCGCTTGGATGAGCAGTTCTTC; CDR3: CASRRLDEQFF
D: NA; size: many; J: TRBJ2-5; V: TRBV10-3; DNA: TGTGCCATCAGTGAGGGCCAGAACCAAGAGACCCAGTACTTC; CDR3: CAISEGQNQETQYF
D: NA; size: many; J: TRBJ1-5; V: TRBV28; DNA: TGTGCCAGCTATCCGGGGCAGCCCCAGCATTTT; CDR3: CASYPGQPQHF
D: TRBD2; size: many; J: TRBJ2-3; V: TRBV19; DNA: TGTGCCAGTACGGCCGCGGGGGCAGATACGCAGTATTTT; CDR3: CASTAAGADTQYF
D: NA; size: many; J: TRBJ1-6; V: TRBV10-1; DNA: TGCGCCAGCAGTGAGACAGGGCCAAATTCACCCCTCCACTTT; CDR3: CASSETGPNSPLHF
D: NA; size: many; J: TRBJ1-1; V: TRBV27; DNA: TGTGCCAGCAGTCCTCGGGCCGTTACTGAGGCTTTCTTT; CDR3: CASSPRAVTEAFF
D: TRBD2; size: many; J: TRBJ2-1; V: TRBV9; DNA: TGTGCCAGCAGCGTAGATGGGACTAGCGGGAGTTATGAGCAGTTCTTC; CDR3: CASSVDGTSGSYEQFF
D: TRBD1; size: many; J: TRBJ2-5; V: TRBV29-1; DNA: TGCAGCTTCGCCGGGACAGCCGGGGAGACCCAGTACTTC; CDR3: CSFAGTAGETQYF
D: TRBD1; size: few; J: TRBJ2-7; V: TRBV20-1; DNA: TGCAGTGTTCCGGGACAGGGGGCTTGGGAGCAGTACTTC; CDR3: CSVPGQGAWEQYF
D: TRBD1; size: few; J: TRBJ1-2; V: TRBV28; DNA: TGTGCCAGCAGTTCACCGGGACAGGGACTCTATGGCTACACCTTC; CDR3: CASSSPGQGLYGYTF
D: NA; size: NA; J: TRBJ2-1; V: TRBV6-5; DNA: TGTGCCAGCAGTTACTCCCCCACATACAATGAGCAGTTCTTC; CDR3: CASSYSPTYNEQFF
D: NA; size: many; J: TRBJ2-4; V: TRBV3-1; DNA: TGTGCCAGCAGCCAAGACCCGTGGGAGGGGGCCTCAAACATTCAGTACTTC; CDR3: CASSQDPWEGASNIQYF
D: NA; size: many; J: TRBJ2-2; V: TRBV28; DNA: TGTGCCAGCAGTTCAATGGTCACCGGGGAGCTGTTTTTT; CDR3: CASSSMVTGELFF
D: TRBD2; size: NA; J: TRBJ2-7; V: TRBV7-9; DNA: TGTGCCAGCAGCTACGGGGTAGCGGGGGACCCCTGGTACTTC; CDR3: CASSYGVAGDPWYF
D: TRBD1; size: many; J: TRBJ2-7; V: TRBV29-1; DNA: TGCAGCGTTGAATTCGGACAGGGCCTATTAGAGCAGTACTTC; CDR3: CSVEFGQGLLEQYF
D: NA; size: few; J: TRBJ2-4; V: TRBV7-2; DNA: TGTGCCAGCAGCTTAGGATTCGGGCCTATTCAGTACTTC; CDR3: CASSLGFGPIQYF
D: NA; size: many; J: TRBJ1-1; V: TRBV6-4; DNA: TGTGCCAGCAGTCAGGAACAGAACACTGAAGCTTTCTTT; CDR3: CASSQEQNTEAFF
D: NA; size: few; J: TRBJ2-7; V: TRBV24-1; DNA: TGTGCCACCAGTGACCGGAACGACGGCGTTGGGGAGCAGTACTTC; CDR3: CATSDRNDGVGEQYF
D: NA; size: NA; J: TRBJ2-5; V: TRBV4-3; DNA: TGCGCCAGCAGCCAAGGGGCGGGGCCTGGAGAGACCCAGTACTTC; CDR3: CASSQGAGPGETQYF
D: NA; size: few; J: TRBJ1-1; V: TRBV7-8; DNA: TGTGCCAGCAGCTTAGTATTGAGGACTGAAGCTTTCTTT; CDR3: CASSLVLRTEAFF
D: TRBD1; size: many; J: TRBJ1-1; V: TRBV12-3/TRBV12-4; DNA: TGTGCCAGCAGAGCGACAGGGAGCACTGAAGCTTTCTTT; CDR3: CASRATGSTEAFF
D: TRBD2; size: many; J: TRBJ2-1; V: TRBV5-1; DNA: TGCGCCAGCAGCCCGACTAGCGGACCTCCCTACAATGAGCAGTTCTTC; CDR3: CASSPTSGPPYNEQFF
D: NA; size: many; J: TRBJ2-1; V: TRBV20-1; DNA: TGCAGTGCTGGCGGTTATTGGGAGATGCGAAATGAGCAGTTCTTC; CDR3: CSAGGYWEMRNEQFF
D: TRBD2; size: many; J: TRBJ2-1; V: TRBV28; DNA: TGTGCCAGCAGTAGCCCCAGCGGGGGCTCCTACAATGAGCAGTTCTTC; CDR3: CASSSPSGGSYNEQFF
D: TRBD2; size: few; J: TRBJ2-5; V: TRBV6-4; DNA: TGTGCCAGCGCGGGGACTAGCGGACCTCAAGAGACCCAGTACTTC; CDR3: CASAGTSGPQETQYF
D: NA; size: NA; J: TRBJ2-7; V: TRBV28; DNA: TGTGCTTCGACCCGGGACCTCAGATACTCCTACGAGCAGTACTTC; CDR3: CASTRDLRYSYEQYF
D: NA; size: many; J: TRBJ2-3; V: TRBV24-1; DNA: TGTGCCACCCGGGCCCGACAGTCTAGCACAGATACGCAGTATTTT; CDR3: CATRARQSSTDTQYF
D: TRBD1; size: few; J: TRBJ2-3; V: TRBV20-1; DNA: TGCAGTGCTAGACAAGACAGGGGGGGCACAGATACGCAGTATTTT; CDR3: CSARQDRGGTDTQYF
D: TRBD2; size: few; J: TRBJ2-7; V: TRBV28; DNA: TGTGCCAGCAGGGGCGGGGGGACGTCCGAGCAGTACTTC; CDR3: CASRGGGTSEQYF
D: TRBD2; size: NA; J: TRBJ2-1; V: TRBV28; DNA: TGTGCCAGCAGTTCAGGCGGGACTAGTGGGTTCTTC; CDR3: CASSSGGTSGFF
D: NA; size: NA; J: TRBJ1-1; V: TRBV11-3; DNA: TGTGCCTCGGGTAGGCAGTTGAACACTGAAGCTTTCTTT; CDR3: CASGRQLNTEAFF
D: NA; size: NA; J: TRBJ1-5; V: TRBV7-2; DNA: TGTGCCAGCAGCTTAGGGGGGGCCTATCAGCCCCAGCATTTT; CDR3: CASSLGGAYQPQHF
D: NA; size: many; J: TRBJ2-7; V: TRBV2; DNA: TGTGCCAGCAGTAGGAGCTACGAGCAGTACTTC; CDR3: CASSRSYEQYF